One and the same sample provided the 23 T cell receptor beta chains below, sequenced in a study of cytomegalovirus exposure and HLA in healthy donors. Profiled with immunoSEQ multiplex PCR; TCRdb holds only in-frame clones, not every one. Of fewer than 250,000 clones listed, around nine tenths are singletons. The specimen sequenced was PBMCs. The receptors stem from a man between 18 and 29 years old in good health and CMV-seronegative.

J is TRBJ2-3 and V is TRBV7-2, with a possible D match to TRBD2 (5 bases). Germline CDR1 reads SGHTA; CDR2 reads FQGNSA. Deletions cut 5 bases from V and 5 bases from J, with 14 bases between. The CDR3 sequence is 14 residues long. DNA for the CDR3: TGTGCCAGCAGCCGGACGGGATCCCAAGATACGCAGTATTTT. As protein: CASSRTGSQDTQYF.

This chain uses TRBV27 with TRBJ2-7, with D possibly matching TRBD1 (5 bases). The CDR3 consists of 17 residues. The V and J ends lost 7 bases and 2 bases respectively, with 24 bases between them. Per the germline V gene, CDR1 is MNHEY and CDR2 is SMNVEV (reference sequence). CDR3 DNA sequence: TGTGCCAGCACCGTAGGGGCCGGGCAGGGTAGAACCTACGAGCAGTACTTC. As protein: CASTVGAGQGRTYEQYF.

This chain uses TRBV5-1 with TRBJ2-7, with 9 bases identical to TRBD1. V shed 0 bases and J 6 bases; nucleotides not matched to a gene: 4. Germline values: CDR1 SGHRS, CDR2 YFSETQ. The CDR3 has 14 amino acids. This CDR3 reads CASSLGTGVGEQYF. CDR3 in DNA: TGCGCCAGCAGCTTGGGGACAGGGGTCGGCGAGCAGTACTTC.

CDR3 sequence: CASSQGAGLAENIQYF. The CDR3 bases are TGTGCCAGCAGCCAGGGCGCGGGACTAGCGGAAAACATTCAGTACTTC. The rearrangement joins TRBV4-2 to TRBJ2-4; 11 bases agree with TRBD2. The CDR3 contains 16 residues. Germline V gene lookup returns CDR1 LGHNA and CDR2 YNFKEQ. After removal of 3 bases from V and 5 bases from J, the junction contained 6 bases not matched to a gene.

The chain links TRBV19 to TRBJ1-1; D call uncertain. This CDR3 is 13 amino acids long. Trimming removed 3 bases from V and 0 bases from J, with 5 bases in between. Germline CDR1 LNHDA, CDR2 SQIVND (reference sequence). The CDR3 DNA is TGTGCCAGTAGTATCCTAGTGAACACTGAAGCTTTCTTT. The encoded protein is CASSILVNTEAFF.

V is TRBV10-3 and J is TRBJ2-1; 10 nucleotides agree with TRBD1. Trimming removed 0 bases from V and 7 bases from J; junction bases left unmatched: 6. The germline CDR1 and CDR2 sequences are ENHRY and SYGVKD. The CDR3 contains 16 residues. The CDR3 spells CAISESGTGVGNEQFF. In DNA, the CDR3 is TGTGCCATCAGTGAGTCGGGGACAGGGGTTGGTAATGAGCAGTTCTTC.

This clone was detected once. The CDR3 loop reads CASRQEAISYNEQFF. The CDR3 nucleotides read TGTGCCAGCAGGCAGGAGGCCATATCCTACAATGAGCAGTTCTTC. The V and J genes are TRBV28 and TRBJ2-1; tentative D call: TRBD2 (5 bases). The CDR3 consists of 15 residues. V was shortened by 6 bases and J by 1 base, with 13 bases between the two germline ends. Germline assignment: CDR1 MDHEN and CDR2 SYDVKM.

The CDR3 region has the DNA TGCAGCGTTGACCCGATAAGATGGGAGTTCTATGGCTACACCTTC. It specifies CSVDPIRWEFYGYTF. The chain has TRBV29-1 and TRBJ1-2; D remains ambiguous. CDR1 and CDR2 (germline): SQVTM, ANQGSEA. V was pared by 3 bases and J by 4 bases, with 18 bases between. The CDR3 is 15 amino acids. Drawing the rest from reference TRBV29-1 and TRBJ1-2, the complete variable domain is SAVISQKPSRDICQRGTSLTIQCQVDSQVTMMFWYRQQPGQSLTLIATANQGSEATYESGFVIDKFPISRPNLTFSTLTVSNMSPEDSSIYLCSVDPIRWEFYGYTFGSGTRLTVV.

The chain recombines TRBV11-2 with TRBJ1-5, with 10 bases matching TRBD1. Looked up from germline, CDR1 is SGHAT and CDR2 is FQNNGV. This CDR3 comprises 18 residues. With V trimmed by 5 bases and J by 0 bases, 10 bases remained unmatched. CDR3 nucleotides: TGTGCCAGCAGCCCCCCCGGGACAGGGGCATATAGCAATCAGCCCCAGCATTTT. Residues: CASSPPGTGAYSNQPQHF.

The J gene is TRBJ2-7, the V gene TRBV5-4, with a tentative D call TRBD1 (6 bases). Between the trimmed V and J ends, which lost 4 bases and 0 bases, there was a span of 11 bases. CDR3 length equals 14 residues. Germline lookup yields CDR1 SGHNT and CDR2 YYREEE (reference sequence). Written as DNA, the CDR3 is TGTGCCAGCAGCCCTACAGGGTTCTCCTACGAGCAGTACTTC. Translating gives CASSPTGFSYEQYF.

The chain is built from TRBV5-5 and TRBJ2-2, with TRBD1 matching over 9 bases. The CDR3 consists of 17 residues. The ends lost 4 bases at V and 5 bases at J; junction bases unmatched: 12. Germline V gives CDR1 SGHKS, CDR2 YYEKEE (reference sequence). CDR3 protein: CASSPSNRGRRTGELFF. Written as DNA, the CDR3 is TGTGCCAGCAGCCCCTCCAACAGGGGGCGCAGGACCGGGGAGCTGTTTTTT.

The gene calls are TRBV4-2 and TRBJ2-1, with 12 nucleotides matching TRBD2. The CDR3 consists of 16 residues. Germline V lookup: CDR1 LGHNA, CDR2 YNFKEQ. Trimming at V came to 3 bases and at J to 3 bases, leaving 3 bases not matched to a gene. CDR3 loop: CASSQATSGSYNEQFF. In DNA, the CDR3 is TGTGCCAGCAGCCAGGCGACTAGCGGGAGCTACAATGAGCAGTTCTTC.

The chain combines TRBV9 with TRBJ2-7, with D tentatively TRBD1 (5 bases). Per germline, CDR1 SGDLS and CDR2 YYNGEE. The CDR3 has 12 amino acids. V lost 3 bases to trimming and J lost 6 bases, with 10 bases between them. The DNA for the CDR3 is TGTGCCAGCAGCGGGACATCAGGCGAGCAGTACTTC. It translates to CASSGTSGEQYF.

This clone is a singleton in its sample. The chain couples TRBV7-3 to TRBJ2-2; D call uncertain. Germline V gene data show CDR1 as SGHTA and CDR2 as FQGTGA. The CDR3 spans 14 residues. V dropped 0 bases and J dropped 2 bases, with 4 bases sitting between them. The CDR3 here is CASSLTLNTGELFF. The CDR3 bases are TGTGCCAGCAGCTTAACCCTCAACACCGGGGAGCTGTTTTTT.

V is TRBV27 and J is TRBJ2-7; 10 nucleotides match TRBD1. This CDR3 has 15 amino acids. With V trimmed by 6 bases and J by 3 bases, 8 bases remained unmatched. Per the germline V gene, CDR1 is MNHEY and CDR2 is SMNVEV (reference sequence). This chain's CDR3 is CASSLRDRGIYEQYF. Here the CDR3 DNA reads TGTGCCAGCAGCCTCCGGGACAGGGGAATCTACGAGCAGTACTTC.

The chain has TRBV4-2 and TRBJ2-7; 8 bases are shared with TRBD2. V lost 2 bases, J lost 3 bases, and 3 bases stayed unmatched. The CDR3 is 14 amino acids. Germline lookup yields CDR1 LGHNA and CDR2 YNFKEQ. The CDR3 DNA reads TGTGCCAGCAGCCAACGGCGGGAGGTCTACGAGCAGTACTTC. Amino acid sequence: CASSQRREVYEQYF.

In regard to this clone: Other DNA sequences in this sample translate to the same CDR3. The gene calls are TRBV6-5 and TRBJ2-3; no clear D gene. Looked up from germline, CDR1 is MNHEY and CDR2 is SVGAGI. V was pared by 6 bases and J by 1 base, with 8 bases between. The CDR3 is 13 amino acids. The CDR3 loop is CASRRGGTDTQYF. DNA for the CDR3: TGTGCCAGCAGGCGTGGTGGCACAGATACGCAGTATTTT.

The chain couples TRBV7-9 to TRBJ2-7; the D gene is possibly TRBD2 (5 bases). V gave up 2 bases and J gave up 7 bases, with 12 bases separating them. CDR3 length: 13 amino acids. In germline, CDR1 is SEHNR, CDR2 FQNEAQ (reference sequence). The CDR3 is CASSLKGSGEQYF. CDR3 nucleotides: TGTGCCAGCAGCTTAAAGGGATCGGGGGAGCAGTACTTC.

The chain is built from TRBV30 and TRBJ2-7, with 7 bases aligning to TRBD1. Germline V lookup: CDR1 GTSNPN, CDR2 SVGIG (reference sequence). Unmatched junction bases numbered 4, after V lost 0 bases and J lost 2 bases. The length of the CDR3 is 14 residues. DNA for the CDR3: TGTGCCTGGAGTGTAGGGCAGGGGGCCTACGAGCAGTACTTC. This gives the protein CAWSVGQGAYEQYF.

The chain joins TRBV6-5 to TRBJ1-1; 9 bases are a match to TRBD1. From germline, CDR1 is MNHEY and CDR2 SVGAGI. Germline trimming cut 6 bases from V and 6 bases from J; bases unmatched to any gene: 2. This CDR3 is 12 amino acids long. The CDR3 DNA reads TGTGCCAGCAGAGGGGACAGGGCTGAAGCTTTCTTT. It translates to CASRGDRAEAFF.

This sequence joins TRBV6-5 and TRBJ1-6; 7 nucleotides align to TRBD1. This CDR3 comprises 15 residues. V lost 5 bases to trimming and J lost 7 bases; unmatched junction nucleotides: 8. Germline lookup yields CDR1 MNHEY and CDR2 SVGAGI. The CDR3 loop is CASSGGTDGNSPLHF. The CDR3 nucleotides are TGTGCCAGCAGTGGTGGGACAGATGGAAATTCACCCCTCCACTTT.

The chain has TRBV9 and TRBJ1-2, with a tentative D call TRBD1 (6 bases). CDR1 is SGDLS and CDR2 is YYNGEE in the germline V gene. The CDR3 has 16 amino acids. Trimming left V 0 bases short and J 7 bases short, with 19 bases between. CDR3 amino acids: CASSVGGQQGLIGYTF. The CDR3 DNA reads TGTGCCAGCAGCGTAGGTGGCCAGCAGGGGCTGATTGGCTACACCTTC.

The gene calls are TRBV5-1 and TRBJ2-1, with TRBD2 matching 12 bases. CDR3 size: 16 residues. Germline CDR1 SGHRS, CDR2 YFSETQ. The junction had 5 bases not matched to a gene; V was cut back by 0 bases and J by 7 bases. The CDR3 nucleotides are TGCGCCAGCAGCTTGGCCACTAGCGGGAGGATAAATGAGCAGTTCTTC. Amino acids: CASSLATSGRINEQFF.